The entry below describes one T cell receptor beta chain. This specimen belongs to a study of control samples from healthy donors and cancer patients. Produced via immunoSEQ multiplex PCR; TCRdb's table is partial and in-frame only. The sample consists of some 13,000 clones, about 76% of them appearing once. This CDR3 has 12 residues. Trimming left V 5 bases short and J 4 bases short, with 11 bases between. Per germline, CDR1 GTSNPN and CDR2 SVGIG (reference sequence). The specimen was formalin-fixed, paraffin-embedded tissue. The clonotype was recovered from a male donor with melanoma. This rearrangement joins TRBV30 to TRBJ2-5, with D perhaps TRBD2 (7 bases). CDR3 nucleotides: TGTGCCTGGGGGAGGGGGGGAGAGACCCAGTACTTC. This gives the protein CAWGRGGETQYF.